This T cell receptor beta chain derives from a study of shared clonotypes between healthy human individuals. Profiled with immunoSEQ multiplex PCR; TCRdb holds only in-frame clones, not every one. Of some 200,000 clones listed, approximately 92% are singletons. Germline V gene data show CDR1 as SGHRS and CDR2 as YFSETQ. V shed 0 bases and J shed 0 bases, with 16 bases lying between them. The CDR3 runs 17 residues. The J gene is TRBJ2-7, the V gene TRBV5-1, with D perhaps matching TRBD1 (6 bases). The sequence was obtained from a woman aged 30 to 39 in good health. Sequencing was performed on naive CD4+ T cells sorted from blood. Subset of the sample: CD45RA+ positively selected. This CDR3 is CASSLGDFGTNSYEQYF. CDR3 sequence (DNA): TGCGCCAGCAGCTTGGGGGATTTTGGGACAAACTCCTACGAGCAGTACTTC.